The 24 T cell receptor beta chains in this list originate from one sample, sequenced in a study of T cell responses to AZD1222 COVID-19 vaccine. Some clones are missing from TCRdb's copy, which holds only in-frame ones; the method was immunoSEQ multiplex PCR. The table has about 140,000 clones, 85% to 90% seen once. Sample: peripheral blood, taken on day 0 of AZD1222 vaccination. All receptors come from an adult in good health.

The chain links TRBV6-5 to TRBJ1-2; 9 bases line up with TRBD1. There are 15 residues in the CDR3. V shed 7 bases, J shed 0 bases, and the junction held 6 bases outside the gene matches. Per germline, CDR1 MNHEY and CDR2 SVGAGI. The CDR3 is CASTRDRGANYGYTF. The CDR3 DNA reads TGTGCCAGCACCCGTGACAGGGGGGCTAACTATGGCTACACCTTC.

V gene TRBV19 combines with J gene TRBJ1-4, with TRBD1 identical over 10 bases. The germline gives CDR1 LNHDA, CDR2 SQIVND (reference sequence). The CDR3 loop spans 14 amino acids. V lost 5 bases to trimming and J lost 7 bases; unmatched junction nucleotides: 4. CDR3 sequence reads: CASSPRDRGEKLFF. DNA of the CDR3: TGTGCCAGTAGTCCTAGGGACAGGGGTGAAAAACTGTTTTTT.

V usage is TRBV6-5 and J usage is TRBJ2-2, with D tentatively TRBD1 (7 bases). V was trimmed by 5 bases and J by 7 bases, leaving 17 bases between them. Germline CDR1 reads MNHEY; CDR2 reads SVGAGI. The CDR3 contains 15 residues. The CDR3 nucleotides read TGTGCCAGCAGTCCCCGACAGGGAGGAATCGGGGAGCTGTTTTTT. Amino acids: CASSPRQGGIGELFF.

The V and J genes are TRBV23-1 and TRBJ1-1; no definite D call. TRBV23-1 is labeled an ORF, and its function is uncertain. V was clipped by 0 bases and J by 6 bases, with 8 bases between them. CDR3 length: 13 amino acids. This chain's CDR3 is CASSQSAKAEAFF. The CDR3 DNA is TGCGCCAGCAGTCAATCGGCCAAGGCTGAAGCTTTCTTT.

The chain uses TRBV9 and TRBJ1-3; 7 bases match TRBD1. The V gene end was trimmed by 9 bases and the J gene end by 1 base; junction bases not matched to a gene: 7. The germline CDR1 and CDR2 sequences are SGDLS and YYNGEE. The CDR3 totals 14 residues. The CDR3 reads CATKDRLSGNTIYF. CDR3 sequence (DNA): TGTGCCACCAAGGACAGGCTTTCTGGAAACACCATATATTTT.

This chain joins TRBV7-9 and TRBJ1-1; D might be TRBD1 (5 bases). The germline gives CDR1 SEHNR, CDR2 FQNEAQ (reference sequence). With 1 base removed from V and 3 bases from J, the gap between germline ends came to 18 bases. The CDR3 extends over 17 amino acids. The CDR3 DNA sequence: TGTGCCAGCAGCTTAGGCTACAGCGACAGAAAGGACACTGAAGCTTTCTTT. It is translated as CASSLGYSDRKDTEAFF.

V is TRBV28 and J is TRBJ2-3; D call uncertain. V was shortened by 3 bases and J by 0 bases, with 10 bases between the two germline ends. Germline V gives CDR1 MDHEN, CDR2 SYDVKM. The CDR3 loop spans 15 amino acids. CDR3 protein: CASSFVLKSTDTQYF. DNA for the CDR3: TGTGCCAGCAGTTTTGTTCTTAAAAGCACAGATACGCAGTATTTT.

V is TRBV6-5 and J is TRBJ1-5; tentative D call: TRBD1 (5 bases). This CDR3 comprises 13 residues. CDR1 and CDR2 (germline): MNHEY, SVGAGI. V was trimmed by 5 bases and J by 6 bases, leaving 11 bases between them. The CDR3 DNA reads as TGTGCCAGCAGTCAACAGGTTTCTCAGCCCCAGCATTTT. Amino acid sequence: CASSQQVSQPQHF.

V is TRBV7-7 and J is TRBJ1-5, with D possibly TRBD1 on 5 matching bases. Deletions cut 5 bases from V and 6 bases from J, with 20 bases between. The CDR3 is 16 amino acids. Germline V gene sequence: CDR1 SSHAT, CDR2 FNYEAQ (reference sequence). The CDR3 is CASSHPRVGEAQPQHF. The CDR3 DNA is TGTGCCAGCAGCCACCCACGGGTGGGGGAGGCTCAGCCCCAGCATTTT. The full variable domain, completed using reference TRBV7-7 and TRBJ1-5, is GAGVSQSPRYKVTKRGQDVTLRCDPISSHATLYWYQQALGQGPEFLTYFNYEAQPDKSGLPSDRFSAERPEGSISTLTIQRTEQRDSAMYRCASSHPRVGEAQPQHFGDGTRLSIL.

The genes are TRBV7-9 and TRBJ2-7; D is ambiguous. The germline V gene encodes CDR1 SEHNR and CDR2 FQNEAQ (reference sequence). The CDR3 covers 11 residues. The V and J ends lost 5 bases and 4 bases respectively, with 6 bases between them. CDR3 coding DNA: TGTGCCAGCAGCCACCAGTACGAGCAGTACTTC. This codes for CASSHQYEQYF.

The chain carries TRBV27 and TRBJ2-3; possibly TRBD1 for D (5 bases). V was clipped by 0 bases and J by 1 base, with 14 bases between them. Germline V lookup: CDR1 MNHEY, CDR2 SMNVEV (reference sequence). The CDR3 extends over 17 amino acids. The CDR3 spells CASSLSRVGRRTDTQYF. DNA for the CDR3: TGTGCCAGCAGTTTATCCAGGGTCGGTAGGCGCACAGATACGCAGTATTTT.

Remarks on this clone: The sample carries other DNA sequences with the same CDR3. The CDR3 spells CASQYRGNQPQHF. The CDR3 coding sequence is TGTGCCAGCCAATACCGGGGCAATCAGCCCCAGCATTTT. V is TRBV28 and J is TRBJ1-5; D is undetermined. CDR1 is MDHEN, CDR2 SYDVKM, per germline. CDR3 length equals 13 residues. V was pared by 8 bases and J by 2 bases, with 10 bases between. Drawing the rest from reference TRBV28 and TRBJ1-5, the complete variable domain is DVKVTQSSRYLVKRTGEKVFLECVQDMDHENMFWYRQDPGLGLRLIYFSYDVKMKEKGDIPEGYSVSREKKERFSLILESASTNQTSMYLCASQYRGNQPQHFGDGTRLSIL.

The V and J genes are TRBV4-1 and TRBJ1-6, with TRBD1 as a possible D gene (5 bases). Germline assignment: CDR1 MGHRA and CDR2 YSYEKL. The V and J ends lost 7 bases and 4 bases respectively, with 14 bases between them. This CDR3 has 15 residues. CDR3 loop: CASKDREGYNSPLHF. CDR3 in DNA: TGCGCCAGCAAGGATCGGGAGGGGTATAATTCACCCCTCCACTTT.

This clone occurred a few times. The chain has TRBV5-1 and TRBJ2-1, with 16 bases that match TRBD2. This CDR3 has 18 residues. J lost 5 bases, V lost 5 bases, and 10 bases had no gene match. Germline V gives CDR1 SGHRS, CDR2 YFSETQ. The CDR3 is CASRSWGLAGGRNNEQFF. The CDR3 bases are TGCGCCAGCAGGTCCTGGGGACTAGCGGGAGGGCGAAACAATGAGCAGTTCTTC.

The chain is built from TRBV7-9 and TRBJ2-1; D perhaps matches TRBD2 (6 bases). The germline V and J ends were trimmed by 5 bases and 3 bases, with 14 bases remaining between them. Germline loops: CDR1 SEHNR, CDR2 FQNEAQ (reference sequence). The CDR3 runs to 15 residues. CDR3 sequence: CASSPGSLSYNEQFF. CDR3 DNA: TGTGCCAGCAGCCCCGGGAGCCTGAGCTACAATGAGCAGTTCTTC.

The count of this clone is one. For the CDR3, the DNA is TGTGCCTGGACCTCCGCAGGGTACTACGAGCAGTACTTC. Protein sequence: CAWTSAGYYEQYF. This chain links TRBV30 with TRBJ2-7; tentatively, D is TRBD1 (5 bases). CDR1 GTSNPN and CDR2 SVGIG come from the germline V gene (reference sequence). The ends were cut back, 4 bases at V and 3 bases at J, with 13 bases in the middle. The CDR3 is 13 residues long.

This chain's CDR3 is CASSFARSAAGELFF. The CDR3 DNA reads as TGCGCCAGCAGCTTCGCGCGGAGTGCAGCCGGGGAGCTGTTTTTT. This chain links TRBV5-1 with TRBJ2-2; no clear D gene. Germline values: CDR1 SGHRS, CDR2 YFSETQ. The ends were cut back, 2 bases at V and 6 bases at J, with 14 bases in the middle. The CDR3 extends over 15 amino acids.

J is TRBJ2-1 and V is TRBV12-3 or TRBV12-4, with D tentatively TRBD1 or TRBD2 (5 bases each). This CDR3 is built from 12 residues. Trimming took 11 bases from V and 9 from J, leaving 17 bases between them. CDR3 region: CAEGTGPREQFF. In DNA form, the CDR3 reads TGTGCCGAGGGGACCGGGCCTCGTGAGCAGTTCTTC.

The chain has TRBV6-6 and TRBJ1-1; D may be TRBD1 (5 bases). This CDR3 is built from 15 residues. V dropped 2 bases and J dropped 2 bases, with 12 bases sitting between them. CDR1 and CDR2 from the germline V gene are MNHNY and SVGAGI (reference sequence). CDR3 in amino acids: CASSYLGTDNTEAFF. The CDR3, as DNA: TGTGCCAGCAGTTACCTCGGGACGGATAACACTGAAGCTTTCTTT.

J is TRBJ2-5 and V is TRBV7-3; D may be TRBD1 or TRBD2 (6 bases each). CDR1 SGHTA and CDR2 FQGTGA come from the germline V gene. Trimming shortened V by 5 bases and J by 1 base, and 8 bases separated the two germline ends. This CDR3 comprises 13 residues. Written as DNA, the CDR3 is TGTGCCAGCAGCCCGGGGGCCCAAGAGACCCAGTACTTC. This codes for CASSPGAQETQYF.

Only one count was recorded for this clone. The V gene is TRBV5-1, the J gene TRBJ2-3; TRBD2 aligns across 9 bases. The CDR3 runs 16 residues. V shed 4 bases and J 4 bases; nucleotides not matched to a gene: 10. Looked up from germline, CDR1 is SGHRS and CDR2 is YFSETQ. Here the CDR3 reads CASSLGSSGAPDTQYF. The CDR3, as DNA: TGCGCCAGCAGCCTAGGGTCTAGCGGGGCCCCAGATACGCAGTATTTT.

The chain combines TRBV19 with TRBJ2-1, with D perhaps TRBD2 (6 bases). This CDR3 has 14 amino acids. In germline, CDR1 is LNHDA, CDR2 SQIVND (reference sequence). V lost 3 bases to trimming and J lost 0 bases, with 6 bases between them. The CDR3 loop reads CASSIGSSYNEQFF. As DNA, the CDR3 is TGTGCCAGTAGTATCGGGAGCTCCTACAATGAGCAGTTCTTC.

This clone was detected only a few times. The chain joins TRBV10-2 to TRBJ2-7, with D perhaps TRBD1 (5 bases). V dropped 8 bases and J dropped 9 bases, with 11 bases sitting between them. The length of the CDR3 is 10 residues. Germline V CDR1 and CDR2: WSHSY, SAAADI. The CDR3 DNA reads as TGCGCCAGCGCTTACCAGGGGCAGTACTTC. Translation gives CASAYQGQYF.

V usage is TRBV5-6 and J usage is TRBJ1-1; D not resolved. Germline V gene sequence: CDR1 SGHDT, CDR2 YYEEEE. The CDR3 extends over 13 amino acids. Deletions cut 2 bases from V and 4 bases from J, with 9 bases between. The CDR3 loop reads CASSFKGTTEAFF. CDR3 DNA sequence: TGTGCCAGCAGCTTTAAGGGAACCACTGAAGCTTTCTTT.